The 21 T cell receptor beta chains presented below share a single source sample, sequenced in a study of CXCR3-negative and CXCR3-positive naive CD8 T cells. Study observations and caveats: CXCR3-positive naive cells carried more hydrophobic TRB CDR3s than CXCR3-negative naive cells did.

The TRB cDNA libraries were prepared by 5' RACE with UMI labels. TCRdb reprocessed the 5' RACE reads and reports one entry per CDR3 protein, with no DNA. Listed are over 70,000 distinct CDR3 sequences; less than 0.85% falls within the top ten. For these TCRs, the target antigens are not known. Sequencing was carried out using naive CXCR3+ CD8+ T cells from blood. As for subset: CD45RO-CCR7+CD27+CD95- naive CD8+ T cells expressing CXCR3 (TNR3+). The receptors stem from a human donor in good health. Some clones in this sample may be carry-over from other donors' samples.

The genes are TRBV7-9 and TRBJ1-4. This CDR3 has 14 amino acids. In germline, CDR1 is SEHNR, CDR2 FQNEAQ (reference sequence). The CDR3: CASSGFATNEKLFF.

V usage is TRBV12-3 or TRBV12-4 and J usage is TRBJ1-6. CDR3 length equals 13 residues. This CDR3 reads CASSFGGDSPPHF.

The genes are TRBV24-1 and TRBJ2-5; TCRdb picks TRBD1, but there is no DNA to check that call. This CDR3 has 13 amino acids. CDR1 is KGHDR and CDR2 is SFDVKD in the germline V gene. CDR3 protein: CATRQTSQETQYF.

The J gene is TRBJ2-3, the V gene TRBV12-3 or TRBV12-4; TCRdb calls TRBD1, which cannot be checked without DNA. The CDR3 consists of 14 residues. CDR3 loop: CASSLIGVTDTQYF.

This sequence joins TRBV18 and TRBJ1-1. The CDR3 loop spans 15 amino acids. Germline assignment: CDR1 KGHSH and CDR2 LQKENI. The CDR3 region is CASSPYIVESTEAFF.

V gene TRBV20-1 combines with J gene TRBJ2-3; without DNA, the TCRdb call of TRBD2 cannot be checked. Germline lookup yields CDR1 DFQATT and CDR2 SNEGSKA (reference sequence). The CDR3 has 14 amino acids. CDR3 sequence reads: CSAWSGRAPDTQYF.

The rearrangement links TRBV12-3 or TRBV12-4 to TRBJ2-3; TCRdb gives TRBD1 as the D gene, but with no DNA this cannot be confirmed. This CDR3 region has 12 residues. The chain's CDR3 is CASSVQGDTQYF.

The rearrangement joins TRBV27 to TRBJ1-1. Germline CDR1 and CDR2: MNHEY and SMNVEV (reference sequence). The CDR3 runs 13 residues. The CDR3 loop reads CASGLASSTEAFF.

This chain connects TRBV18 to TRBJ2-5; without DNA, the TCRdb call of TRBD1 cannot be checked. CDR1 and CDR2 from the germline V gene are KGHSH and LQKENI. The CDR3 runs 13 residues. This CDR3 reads CASSPRAQETQYF.

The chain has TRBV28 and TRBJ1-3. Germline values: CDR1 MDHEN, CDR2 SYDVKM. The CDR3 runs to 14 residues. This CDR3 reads CASSPREGWGTIYF.

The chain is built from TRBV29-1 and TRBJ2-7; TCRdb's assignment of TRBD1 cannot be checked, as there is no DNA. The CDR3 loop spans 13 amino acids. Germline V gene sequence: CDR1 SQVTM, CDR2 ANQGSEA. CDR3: CSVGPGQGYEQYF.

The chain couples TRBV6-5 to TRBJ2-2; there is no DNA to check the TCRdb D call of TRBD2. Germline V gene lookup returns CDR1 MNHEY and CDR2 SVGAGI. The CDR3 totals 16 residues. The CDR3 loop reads CASSYSARGNTGELFF.

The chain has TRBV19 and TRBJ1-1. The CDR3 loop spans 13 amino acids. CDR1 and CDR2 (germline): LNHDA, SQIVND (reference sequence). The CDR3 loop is CASIAGMNTEAFF.

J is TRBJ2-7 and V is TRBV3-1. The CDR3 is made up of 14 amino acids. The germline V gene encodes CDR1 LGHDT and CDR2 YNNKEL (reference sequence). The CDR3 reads CASSQDITSYEQYF.

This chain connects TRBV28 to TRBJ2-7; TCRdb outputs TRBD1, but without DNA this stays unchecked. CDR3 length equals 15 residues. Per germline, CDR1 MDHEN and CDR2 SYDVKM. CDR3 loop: CASRHSGTGAHEQYF.

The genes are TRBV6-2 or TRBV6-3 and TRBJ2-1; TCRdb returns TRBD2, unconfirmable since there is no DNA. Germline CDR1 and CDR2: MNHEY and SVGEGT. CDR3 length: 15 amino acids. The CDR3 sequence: CASSTPPAKFNEQFF.

The CDR3 sequence is CASSLEVSGANVLTF. This rearrangement joins TRBV5-1 to TRBJ2-6. This CDR3 spans 15 amino acids. Germline V gene lookup returns CDR1 SGHRS and CDR2 YFSETQ.

CDR3 region: CASSMGFYEQYF. V gene TRBV6-2 or TRBV6-3 combines with J gene TRBJ2-7. Germline values: CDR1 MNHEY, CDR2 SVGEGT. The CDR3 is 12 amino acids.

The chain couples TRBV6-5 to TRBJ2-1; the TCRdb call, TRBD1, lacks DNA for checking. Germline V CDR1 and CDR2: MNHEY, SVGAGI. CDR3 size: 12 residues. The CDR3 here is CASSYGAEGQFF.

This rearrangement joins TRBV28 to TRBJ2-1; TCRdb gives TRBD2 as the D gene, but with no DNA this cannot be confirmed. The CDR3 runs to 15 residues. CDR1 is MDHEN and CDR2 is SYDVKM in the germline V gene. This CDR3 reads CASSSPGLAYNEQFF.

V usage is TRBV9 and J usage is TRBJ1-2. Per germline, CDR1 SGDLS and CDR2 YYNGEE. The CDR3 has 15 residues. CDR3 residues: CASSVNRDYDYGYTF.